Detailed here is one T cell receptor (beta chain). Its antigen is unknown. It has no much larger one-base neighbor in the sample; base qualities were not kept. This entry belongs to a study of T cell changes during pregnancy in multiple sclerosis (dated by TCRdb to about 2019). As for the study more broadly: Changes in the T cell repertoire over the course of pregnancy were examined in this study in women with multiple sclerosis.

The trim is 0 bases for V and 4 bases for J, with a gap of 9 bases between the germline ends. Including cysteine and phenylalanine, the CDR3 has 15 amino acids. Of all the DNA, just the CDR3 is kept, 45 bases in frame from base 1. From a lookup of the germline V gene (reference sequence), CDR1 and CDR2 are LNHNV and YYDKDF. The library was obtained by the immunoSEQ multiplex PCR assay. This immuneACCESS table, as held by TCRdb, lists in-frame sequences with V and J called but not all clones. Of the missing ones, under half trace to an unresolved V gene in checked studies; the others have no known cause. This sample comprises roughly 63,000 clones, roughly 87% of them detected only once. Approximately 2.3% of the sample rests with the top ten.

The rearranged segments are TRBV15 and TRBJ1-4; the D gene is perhaps TRBD1, on 5 matching bases. The clonotype originates from a female donor in good health, enrolled as a control in a pregnancy study. Sequencing was performed on peripheral blood, taken in the second trimester of pregnancy. The DNA sequence is TGTGCCACCAGCAGAGAGGGAGGGGTTAATGAAAAACTGTTTTTT. This gives the protein CATSREGGVNEKLFF.